This T cell receptor beta chain is drawn from a study of blood T cell repertoires in COVID-19. Assay: immunoSEQ multiplex PCR; the TCRdb copy retains only in-frame clones and omits some. Of 200,000 or so clones listed, roughly 87% were seen once; the top ten hold around 6.1%. This clonotype was obtained from a woman aged 40 to 49 with acute or convalescent COVID-19. Source material: peripheral blood.

The DNA for the CDR3 is TGCGCCAGCAGCCACTGGACAGGTCAGGGCTACGAGCAGTACTTC. Amino acid sequence: CASSHWTGQGYEQYF. J is TRBJ2-7 and V is TRBV5-1, with 7 positions matching TRBD1. CDR3 length: 15 residues. J lost 3 bases, V lost 4 bases, and 10 bases had no gene match. The germline CDR1 and CDR2 sequences are SGHRS and YFSETQ.